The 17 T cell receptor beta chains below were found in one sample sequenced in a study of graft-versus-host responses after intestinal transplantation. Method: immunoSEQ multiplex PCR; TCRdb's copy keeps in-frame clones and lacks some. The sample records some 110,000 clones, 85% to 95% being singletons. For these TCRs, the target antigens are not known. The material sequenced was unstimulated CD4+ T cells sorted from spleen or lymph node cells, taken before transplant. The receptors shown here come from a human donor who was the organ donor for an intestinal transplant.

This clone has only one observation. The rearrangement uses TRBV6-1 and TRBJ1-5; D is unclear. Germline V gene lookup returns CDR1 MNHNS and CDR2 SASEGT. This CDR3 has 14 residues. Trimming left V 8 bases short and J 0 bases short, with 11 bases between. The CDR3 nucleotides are TGTGCCAGCGGTCTATATTATAGCAATCAGCCCCAGCATTTT. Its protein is CASGLYYSNQPQHF.

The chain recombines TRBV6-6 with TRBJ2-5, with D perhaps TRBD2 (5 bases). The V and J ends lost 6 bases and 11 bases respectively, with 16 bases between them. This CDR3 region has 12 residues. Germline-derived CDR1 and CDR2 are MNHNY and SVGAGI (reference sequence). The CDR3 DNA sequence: TGTGCCAGCAGCCAAAACCGGGAAAAGCAGTACTTC. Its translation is CASSQNREKQYF.

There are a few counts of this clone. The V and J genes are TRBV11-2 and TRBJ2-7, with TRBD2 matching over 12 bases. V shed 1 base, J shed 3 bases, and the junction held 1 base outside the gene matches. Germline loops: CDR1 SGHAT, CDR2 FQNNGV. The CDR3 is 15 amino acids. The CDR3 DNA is TGTGCCAGCAGCTTAGGACTAGCGGGAGTCTACGAGCAGTACTTC. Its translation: CASSLGLAGVYEQYF.

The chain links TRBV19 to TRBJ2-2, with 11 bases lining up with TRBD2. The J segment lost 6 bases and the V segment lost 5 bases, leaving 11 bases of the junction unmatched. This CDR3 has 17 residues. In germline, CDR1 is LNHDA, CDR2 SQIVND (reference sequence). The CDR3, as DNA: TGTGCCAGTAGTCCACCTAGCGGGAGGACGGCTCCCGGGGAGCTGTTTTTT. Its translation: CASSPPSGRTAPGELFF.

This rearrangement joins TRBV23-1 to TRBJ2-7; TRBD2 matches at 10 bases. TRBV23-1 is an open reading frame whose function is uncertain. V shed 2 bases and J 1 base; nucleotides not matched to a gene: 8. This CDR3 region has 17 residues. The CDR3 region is CASSQRLAGEISYEQYF. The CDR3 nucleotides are TGCGCCAGCAGTCAAAGGCTAGCGGGAGAGATATCCTACGAGCAGTACTTC.

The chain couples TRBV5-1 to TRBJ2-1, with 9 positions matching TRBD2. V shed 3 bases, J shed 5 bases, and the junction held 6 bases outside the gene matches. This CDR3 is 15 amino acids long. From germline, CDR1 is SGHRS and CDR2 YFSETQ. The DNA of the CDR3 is TGCGCCAGCAGCTGGCGGCTAGCGGGAAACAATGAGCAGTTCTTC. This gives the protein CASSWRLAGNNEQFF.

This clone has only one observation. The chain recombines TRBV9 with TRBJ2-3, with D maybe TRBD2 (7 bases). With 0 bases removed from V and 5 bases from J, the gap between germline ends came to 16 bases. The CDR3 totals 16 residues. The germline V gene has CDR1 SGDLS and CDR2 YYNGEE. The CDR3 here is CASSVVVAGAIDTQYF. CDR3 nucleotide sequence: TGTGCCAGCAGCGTAGTTGTGGCGGGGGCAATAGATACGCAGTATTTT.

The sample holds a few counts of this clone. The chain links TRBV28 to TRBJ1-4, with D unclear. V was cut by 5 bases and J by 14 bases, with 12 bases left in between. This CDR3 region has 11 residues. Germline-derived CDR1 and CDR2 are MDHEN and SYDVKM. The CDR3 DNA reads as TGTGCCAGCAGTGTGGGTACATACCTGTTTTTT. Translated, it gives CASSVGTYLFF.

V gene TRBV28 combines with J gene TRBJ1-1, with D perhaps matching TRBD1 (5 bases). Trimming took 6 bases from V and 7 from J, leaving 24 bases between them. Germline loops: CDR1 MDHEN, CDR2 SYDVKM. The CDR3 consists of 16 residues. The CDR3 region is CASSIGGHGGILEAFF. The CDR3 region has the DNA TGTGCCAGCAGCATCGGTGGACATGGAGGAATACTTGAAGCTTTCTTT.

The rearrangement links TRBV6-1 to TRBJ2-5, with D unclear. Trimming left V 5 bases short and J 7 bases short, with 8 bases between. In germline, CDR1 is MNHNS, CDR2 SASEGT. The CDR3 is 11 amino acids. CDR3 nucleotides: TGTGCCAGCAGTACCGAGAGGACCCAGTACTTC. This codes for CASSTERTQYF.

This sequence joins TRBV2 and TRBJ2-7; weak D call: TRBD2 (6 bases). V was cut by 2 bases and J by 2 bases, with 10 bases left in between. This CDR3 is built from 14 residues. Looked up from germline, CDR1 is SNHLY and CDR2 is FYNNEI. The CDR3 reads CASSERGGAYEQYF. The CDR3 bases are TGTGCCAGCAGTGAAAGGGGCGGGGCCTACGAGCAGTACTTC.

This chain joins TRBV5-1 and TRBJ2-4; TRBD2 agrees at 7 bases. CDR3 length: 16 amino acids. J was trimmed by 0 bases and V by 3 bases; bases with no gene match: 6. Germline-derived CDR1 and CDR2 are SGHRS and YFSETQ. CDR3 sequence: CASSYSSGVAKNIQYF. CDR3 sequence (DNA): TGCGCCAGCAGCTATTCTAGCGGTGTAGCCAAAAACATTCAGTACTTC.

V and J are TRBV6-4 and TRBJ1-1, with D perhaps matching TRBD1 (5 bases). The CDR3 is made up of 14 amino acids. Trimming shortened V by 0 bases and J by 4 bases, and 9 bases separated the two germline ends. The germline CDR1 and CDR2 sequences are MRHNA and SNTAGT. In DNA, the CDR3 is TGTGCCAGCAGTGACTCAGGCAGGGCCACTGAAGCTTTCTTT. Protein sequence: CASSDSGRATEAFF.

CDR3 nucleotides: TGTGCCAGCAGTGGCATCGGGGGGGGGCTCTCTGGGGCCAACGTCCTGACTTTC. The encoded protein is CASSGIGGGLSGANVLTF. The chain uses TRBV6-1 and TRBJ2-6, with 8 bases identical to TRBD2. The junction had 8 bases not matched to a gene; V was cut back by 4 bases and J by 0 bases. Germline assignment: CDR1 MNHNS and CDR2 SASEGT. The CDR3 spans 18 residues.

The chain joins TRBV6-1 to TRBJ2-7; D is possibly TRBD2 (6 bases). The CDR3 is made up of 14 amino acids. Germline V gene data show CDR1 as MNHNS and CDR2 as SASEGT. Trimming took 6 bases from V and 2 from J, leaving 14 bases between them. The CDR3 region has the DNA TGTGCCAGCAGCCCGACCCGGGGGACCTACGAGCAGTACTTC. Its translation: CASSPTRGTYEQYF.

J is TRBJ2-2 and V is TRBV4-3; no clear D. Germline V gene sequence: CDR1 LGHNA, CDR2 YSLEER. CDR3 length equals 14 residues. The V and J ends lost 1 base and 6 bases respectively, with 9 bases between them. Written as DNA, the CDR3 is TGCGCCAGCAGCCAAGTGTGGTGGGCCGGGGAGCTGTTTTTT. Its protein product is CASSQVWWAGELFF.

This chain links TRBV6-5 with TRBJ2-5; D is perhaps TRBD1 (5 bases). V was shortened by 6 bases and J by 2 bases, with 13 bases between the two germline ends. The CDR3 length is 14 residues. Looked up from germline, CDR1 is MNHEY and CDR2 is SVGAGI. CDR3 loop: CASSYIQVQETQYF. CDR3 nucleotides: TGTGCCAGCAGCTACATACAGGTACAAGAGACCCAGTACTTC.